The clone carrying this T cell receptor (beta chain) was detected many times. The entry originates in a study of T cells in Graves' hyperthyroidism and ophthalmopathy. Trimming removed 6 bases from V and 5 bases from J; junction bases left unmatched: 16. The CDR3 is 18 residues long. From RNA transcripts, TCR beta CDR3 regions were amplified. The TCR CDR3 first-round RT-PCR relied on the HTBI primer set. MiXCR was run by TCRdb on the multiplex PCR reads, yielding one entry per CDR3 protein. This sample carries about 260,000 distinct CDR3 sequences, roughly 17% of them seen once, and the ten largest clones take around 30%.

Specimen: blood. The receptor was isolated from a woman under 30 with Graves' ophthalmopathy. This chain links TRBV12-3 or TRBV12-4 with TRBJ2-5, with 12 nucleotides matching TRBD2. CDR3: CASRLRYWTSGVAETQYF. DNA for the CDR3: TGTGCCAGCAGACTGCGTTACTGGACTAGCGGGGTCGCGGAGACCCAGTACTTC.